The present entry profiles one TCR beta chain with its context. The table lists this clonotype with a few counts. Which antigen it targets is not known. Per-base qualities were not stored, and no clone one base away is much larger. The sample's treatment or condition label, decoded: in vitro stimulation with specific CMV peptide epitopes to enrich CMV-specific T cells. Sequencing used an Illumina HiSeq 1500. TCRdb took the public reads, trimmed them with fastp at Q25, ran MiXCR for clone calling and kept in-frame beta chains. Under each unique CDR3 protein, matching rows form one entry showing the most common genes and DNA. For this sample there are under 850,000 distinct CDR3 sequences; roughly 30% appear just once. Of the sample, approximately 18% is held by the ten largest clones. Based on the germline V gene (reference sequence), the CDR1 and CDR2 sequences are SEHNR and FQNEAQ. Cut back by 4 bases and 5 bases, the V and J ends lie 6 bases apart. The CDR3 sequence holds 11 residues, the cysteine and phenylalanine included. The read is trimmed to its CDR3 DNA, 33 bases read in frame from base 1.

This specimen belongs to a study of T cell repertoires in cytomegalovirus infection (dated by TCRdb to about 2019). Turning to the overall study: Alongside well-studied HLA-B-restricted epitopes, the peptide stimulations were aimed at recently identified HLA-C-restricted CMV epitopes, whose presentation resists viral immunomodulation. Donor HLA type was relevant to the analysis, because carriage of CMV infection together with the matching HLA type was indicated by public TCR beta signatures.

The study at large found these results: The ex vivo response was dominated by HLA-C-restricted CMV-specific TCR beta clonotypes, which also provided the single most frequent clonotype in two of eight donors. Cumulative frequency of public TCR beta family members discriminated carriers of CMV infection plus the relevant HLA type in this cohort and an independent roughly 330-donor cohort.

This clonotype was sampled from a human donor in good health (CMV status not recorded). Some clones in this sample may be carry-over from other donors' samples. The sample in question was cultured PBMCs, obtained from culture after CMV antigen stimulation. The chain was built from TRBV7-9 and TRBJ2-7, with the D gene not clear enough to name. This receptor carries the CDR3 CASSSMNEQYF. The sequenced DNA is TGTGCCAGCAGCTCAATGAACGAGCAGTACTTC.